This T cell receptor (beta chain) is drawn from a study of blood T cell repertoires in COVID-19. Study-level information: Material from acute and convalescent COVID-19 was sourced from the United States, Italy and Spain. Sample material is recorded as cDNA or gDNA derived from T cells, B-cell-depleted T cells, or PBMCs.

One Seattle source followed patients from active infection through their disease course. Measured with immunoSEQ multiplex PCR; TCRdb has only the in-frame clones, and not every one. Of some 300,000 clones listed, around 89% are singletons. This clone was recorded once. Germline lookup yields CDR1 SGHAT and CDR2 FQNNGV. V shed 6 bases and J 1 base; nucleotides not matched to a gene: 10. The CDR3 sequence is 18 residues long. The source is a woman aged 50 to 60 with COVID-19, enrolled during active disease. What was sequenced was peripheral blood. The V and J genes are TRBV11-2 and TRBJ2-1, with 12 bases identical to TRBD2. The CDR3 protein is CASRKSLAGGISYNEQFF. The CDR3 DNA reads as TGTGCCAGCAGGAAGAGCCTAGCGGGAGGGATTTCCTACAATGAGCAGTTCTTC.